Sequencing of this TCR beta chain was carried out in a study of response to subunit inactivated influenza vaccine. This clonotype has more than one count but fewer than ten. What it binds is not known. There are 15 residues in the CDR3. The germline CDR1 and CDR2 sequences are SGHRS and YFSETQ. V was pared by 4 bases and J by 3 bases, with 5 bases of the junction left unmatched. Findings and limits, study-wide: Authors proposed each seasonal influenza vaccination draws in few new T cells.

One entry per CDR3 protein results from TCRdb running MiXCR on the RT-PCR reads. The sample includes more than 200,000 distinct CDR3 sequences, 12% of them seen just once. The V and J genes are TRBV5-1 and TRBJ2-5, with 11 positions matching TRBD2. The sequences come from non-naive T cells sorted from PBMCs, collected around 15 days before vaccination. This clonotype was obtained from a man aged 50 or older who received an inactivated influenza vaccine. The CDR3, as DNA: TGCGCCAGCAGCCCCTTACTAGCGGGAGAAGAGACCCAGTACTTC. This translates into CASSPLLAGEETQYF.